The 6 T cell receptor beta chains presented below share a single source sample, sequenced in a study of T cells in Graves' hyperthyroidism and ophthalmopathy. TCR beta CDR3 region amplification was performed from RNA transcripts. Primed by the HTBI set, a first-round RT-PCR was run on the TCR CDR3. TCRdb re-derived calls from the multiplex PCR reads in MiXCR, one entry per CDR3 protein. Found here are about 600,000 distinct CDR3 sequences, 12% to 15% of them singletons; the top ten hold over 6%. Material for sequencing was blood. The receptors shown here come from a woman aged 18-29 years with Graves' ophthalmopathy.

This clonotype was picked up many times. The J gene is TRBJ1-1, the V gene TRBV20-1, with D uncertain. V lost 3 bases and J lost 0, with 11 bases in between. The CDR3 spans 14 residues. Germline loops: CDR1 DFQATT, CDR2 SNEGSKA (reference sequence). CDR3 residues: CSASPGFMNTEAFF. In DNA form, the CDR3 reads TGCAGTGCTAGCCCAGGATTCATGAACACTGAAGCTTTCTTT.

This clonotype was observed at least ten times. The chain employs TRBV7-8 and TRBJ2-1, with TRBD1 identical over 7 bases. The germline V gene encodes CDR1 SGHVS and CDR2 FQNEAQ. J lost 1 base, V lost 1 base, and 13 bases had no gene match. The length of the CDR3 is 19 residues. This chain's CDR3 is CASSLVPRDRYDSYNEQFF. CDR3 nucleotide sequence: TGTGCCAGCAGCTTAGTCCCCCGGGACAGATATGATTCCTACAATGAGCAGTTCTTC.

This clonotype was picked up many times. The CDR3 DNA reads as TGTGCCACCAGTCGGGCAGGGACAGATACGCAGTATTTT. Its translation is CATSRAGTDTQYF. V gene TRBV24-1 combines with J gene TRBJ2-3, with D possibly TRBD1 on 5 matching bases. The CDR3 has 13 residues. With 6 bases removed from V and 3 bases from J, the gap between germline ends came to 9 bases. The germline V gene encodes CDR1 KGHDR and CDR2 SFDVKD.

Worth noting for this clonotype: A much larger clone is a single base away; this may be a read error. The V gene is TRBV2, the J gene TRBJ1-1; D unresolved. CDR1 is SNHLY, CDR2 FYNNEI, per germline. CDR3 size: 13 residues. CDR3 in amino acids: CASSERPNTEASF. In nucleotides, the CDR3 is TGTGCCAGCAGTGAGCGTCCGAACACTGAAGCTTCCTTT. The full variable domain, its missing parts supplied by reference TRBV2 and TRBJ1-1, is EPEVTQTPSHQVTQMGQEVILRCVPISNHLYFYWYRQILGQKVEFLVSFYNNEISEKSEIFDDQFSVERPDGSNFTLKIRSTKLEDSAMYFCASSERPNTEASFGQGTRLTVV.

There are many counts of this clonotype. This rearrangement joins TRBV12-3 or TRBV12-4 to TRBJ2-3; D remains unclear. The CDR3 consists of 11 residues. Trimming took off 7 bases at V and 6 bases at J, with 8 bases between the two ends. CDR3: CASNLGDTQYF. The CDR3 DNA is TGTGCCAGCAACCTGGGGGATACGCAGTATTTT.

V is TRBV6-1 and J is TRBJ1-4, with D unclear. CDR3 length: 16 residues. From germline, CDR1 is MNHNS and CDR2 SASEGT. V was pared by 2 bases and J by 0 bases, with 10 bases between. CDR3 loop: CASSERPDATNEKLFF. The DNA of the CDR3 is TGTGCCAGCAGTGAACGGCCCGATGCAACTAATGAAAAACTGTTTTTT.